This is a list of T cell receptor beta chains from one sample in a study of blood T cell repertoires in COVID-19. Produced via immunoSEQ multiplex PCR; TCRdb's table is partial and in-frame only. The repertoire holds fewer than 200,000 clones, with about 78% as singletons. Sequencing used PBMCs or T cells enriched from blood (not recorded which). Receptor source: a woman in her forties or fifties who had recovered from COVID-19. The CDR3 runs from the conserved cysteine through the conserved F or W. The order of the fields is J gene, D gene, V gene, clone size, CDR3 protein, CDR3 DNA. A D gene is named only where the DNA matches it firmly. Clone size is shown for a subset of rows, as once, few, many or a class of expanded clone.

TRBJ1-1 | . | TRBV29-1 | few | CSVADREAFF | TGCAGCGTTGCTGACAGGGAAGCTTTCTTT
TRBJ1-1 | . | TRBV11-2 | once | CASADGPGLNTEAFF | TGTGCCAGCGCTGACGGTCCGGGATTGAACACTGAAGCTTTCTTT
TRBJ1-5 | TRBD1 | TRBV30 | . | CAWSAGTGGYSNQPQHF | TGTGCCTGGAGCGCCGGGACAGGAGGTTATAGCAATCAGCCCCAGCATTTT
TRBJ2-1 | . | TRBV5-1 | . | CASSFTPGVSYNEQFF | TGCGCCAGCAGCTTCACACCGGGGGTCTCCTACAATGAGCAGTTCTTC
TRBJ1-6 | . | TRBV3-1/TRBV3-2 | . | CASSPSRARNSPLHF | TGTGCCAGCAGCCCCTCCAGGGCCCGGAATTCACCCCTCCACTTT
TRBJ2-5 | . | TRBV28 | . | CASSYRWEETQYF | TGTGCCAGCAGCTACCGTTGGGAGGAGACCCAGTACTTC
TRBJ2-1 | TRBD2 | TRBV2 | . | CASSELAGVSNEQFF | TGTGCCAGCAGTGAACTAGCGGGAGTTAGCAATGAGCAGTTCTTC
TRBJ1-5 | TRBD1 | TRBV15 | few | CATRPGQDNQPQHF | TGTGCCACCAGGCCGGGACAGGACAATCAGCCCCAGCATTTT
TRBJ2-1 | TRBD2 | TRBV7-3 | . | CASSLTSGYYNEQFF | TGTGCCAGCAGCTTGACTAGCGGTTACTACAATGAGCAGTTCTTC
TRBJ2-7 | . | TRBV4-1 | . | CASSQEILPKKYEQYF | TGCGCCAGCAGCCAAGAAATCCTACCGAAAAAATACGAGCAGTACTTC
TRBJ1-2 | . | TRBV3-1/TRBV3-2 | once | CASSPERANYGYTF | TGTGCCAGCAGCCCTGAGCGGGCTAACTATGGCTACACCTTC
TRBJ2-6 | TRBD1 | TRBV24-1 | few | CATSDSTGIGANVLTF | TGTGCCACCAGTGATTCGACAGGGATCGGGGCCAACGTCCTGACTTTC
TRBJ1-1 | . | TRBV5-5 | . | CASSRQADTEAFF | TGTGCCAGCAGTAGACAGGCTGACACTGAAGCTTTCTTT
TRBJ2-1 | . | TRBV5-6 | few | CASSLGSLYYDEQFF | TGTGCCAGCAGCTTGGGTAGCCTCTACTACGATGAGCAGTTCTTC
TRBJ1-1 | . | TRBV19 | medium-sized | CASSPRGQGPNTEAFF | TGTGCCAGTAGCCCCCGTGGGCAGGGCCCTAACACTGAAGCTTTCTTT
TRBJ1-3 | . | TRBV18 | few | CASSPTDDSGNTIYF | TGTGCCAGCTCACCGACTGACGACTCGGGAAACACCATATATTTT
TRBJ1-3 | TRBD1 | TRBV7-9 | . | CASSTWTGTASGNTIYF | TGTGCCAGCAGCACGTGGACCGGGACAGCCTCTGGAAACACCATATATTTT
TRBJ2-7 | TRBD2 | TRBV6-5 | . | CASSSLGAGGYEQYF | TGTGCCAGCAGTTCTCTGGGAGCGGGAGGCTACGAGCAGTACTTC
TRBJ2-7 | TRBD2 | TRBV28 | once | CASSPQGQGPHFGAGGISYEQYF | TGTGCCAGCTCTCCCCAGGGGCAGGGCCCCCATTTCGGAGCGGGAGGGATTTCCTACGAGCAGTACTTC
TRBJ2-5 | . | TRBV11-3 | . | CASSSRATQETQYF | TGTGCCAGCAGCTCCAGGGCGACCCAAGAGACCCAGTACTTC
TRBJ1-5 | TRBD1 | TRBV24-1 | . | CATSDPTGGNQPQHF | TGTGCCACCAGTGATCCGACAGGGGGGAATCAGCCCCAGCATTTT
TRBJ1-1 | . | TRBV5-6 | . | CASSLTTGHLPEAFF | TGTGCCAGCAGCTTGACCACGGGACATTTACCTGAAGCTTTCTTT
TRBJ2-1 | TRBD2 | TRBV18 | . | CASSPKAGGFFEQFF | TGTGCCAGCTCACCAAAAGCGGGAGGCTTTTTTGAGCAGTTCTTC